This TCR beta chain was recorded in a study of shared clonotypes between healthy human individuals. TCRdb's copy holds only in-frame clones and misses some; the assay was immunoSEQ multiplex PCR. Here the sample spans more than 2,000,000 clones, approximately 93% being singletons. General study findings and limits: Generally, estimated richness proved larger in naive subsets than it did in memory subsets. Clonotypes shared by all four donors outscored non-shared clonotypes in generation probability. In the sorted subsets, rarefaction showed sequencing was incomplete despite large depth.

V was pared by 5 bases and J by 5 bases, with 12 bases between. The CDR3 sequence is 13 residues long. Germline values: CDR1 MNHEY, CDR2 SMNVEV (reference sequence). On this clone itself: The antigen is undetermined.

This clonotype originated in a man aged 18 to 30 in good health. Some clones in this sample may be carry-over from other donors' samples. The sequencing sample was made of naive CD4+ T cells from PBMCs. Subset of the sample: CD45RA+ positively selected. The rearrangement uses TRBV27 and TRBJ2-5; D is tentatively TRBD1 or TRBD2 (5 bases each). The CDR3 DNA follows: TGTGCCAGCAGTACGGGACGGCGGGAGACCCAGTACTTC. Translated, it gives CASSTGRRETQYF.